This TCR beta chain was observed in a study of regulatory T cells in long-lasting Graves disease. This clonotype was counted between two and nine times. As for time point: newly diagnosed GD, antithyroid drugs for less than 3 months. Construction of the TCR library relied on RNA isolated from PBMCs. Relying on iRepertoire HTBI primers and Arm-PCR of CDR3 regions, the team built TCR beta libraries. TCRdb ran MiXCR on the multiplex PCR reads and lists one entry per CDR3 protein. The sample carries around 500,000 distinct CDR3 sequences, roughly 14% recorded once. The data also belong to a second study, concerning T cells in Graves' hyperthyroidism and ophthalmopathy.

The receptor comes from a man in his thirties or forties with Graves disease. Sequences were derived from peripheral blood mononuclear cells (PBMCs), sampled at new diagnosis, from a patient treated with antithyroid drugs.

Here the CDR3 reads CASTHRVEGYTF. The DNA of the CDR3 is TGTGCCAGTACCCACAGGGTAGAGGGCTACACCTTC. The chain is built from TRBV19 and TRBJ1-2; possible D gene TRBD1, 6 bases. The germline V gene encodes CDR1 LNHDA and CDR2 SQIVND (reference sequence). CDR3 length: 12 residues. V lost 7 bases and J 8 bases, leaving 14 bases between the germline ends.